This TCR beta chain was retrieved from a study of shared clonotypes between healthy human individuals. Study information: A donor's plate count was three for CD4 naive and three for CD4 memory; CD8 naive had two and CD8 memory one.

With 3 bases clipped from V and 4 bases from J, the junction kept 9 bases outside the gene matches. This CDR3 comprises 15 residues. In germline, CDR1 is SGHRS, CDR2 YFSETQ. The assay was carried out at the deep level. TCRdb's copy holds only in-frame clones and misses some; the assay was immunoSEQ multiplex PCR. The repertoire holds about 2 million clones, with over 85% as singletons. Concerning this clone itself: Its target is not known.

Study-wide findings and caveats: Among donors, sharing of clonotypes was expected to be affected by sequencing depth. Researchers sampled blood only, noting tissue repertoires likely differ.

The V call is TRBV5-1, the J call TRBJ2-7; 8 bases are a match to TRBD2. The TCR was taken from a man between 18 and 29 years old in good health. Sequenced input: naive CD4+ T cells sorted from blood. Sample subset: CD45RA+ positively selected. CDR3 protein: CASSSGGSAQYEQYF. CDR3 DNA: TGCGCCAGCAGCTCGGGGGGGTCGGCCCAATACGAGCAGTACTTC.